These 20 T cell receptor beta chains were sequenced from one sample in a study of blood T cell repertoires in COVID-19. Profiling relied on immunoSEQ multiplex PCR, and the TCRdb table lists in-frame clones only, not all of them. The data contain 45,000 to 55,000 clones, over 75% of them singletons. The material sequenced was peripheral blood. These receptor sequences come from a woman aged 40 to 50 with active COVID-19.

The V gene is TRBV10-3, the J gene TRBJ2-7; D is perhaps TRBD1 (6 bases). This CDR3 has 12 residues. Germline V gene data show CDR1 as ENHRY and CDR2 as SYGVKD. V was trimmed by 10 bases and J by 2 bases, leaving 12 bases between them. The CDR3 nucleotides read TGTGCCACCACGGACAGCGCCTACGAGCAGTACTTC. Amino acid sequence: CATTDSAYEQYF.

This sequence joins TRBV9 and TRBJ2-7; TRBD2 might be the D (5 bases). Deletions cut 3 bases from V and 2 bases from J, with 12 bases between. The CDR3 consists of 14 residues. From germline, CDR1 is SGDLS and CDR2 YYNGEE. The CDR3 is CASSGGGRTYEQYF. The CDR3, as DNA: TGTGCCAGCAGCGGCGGCGGGCGAACCTACGAGCAGTACTTC. Full variable domain (outside the CDR3, taken from reference TRBV9 and TRBJ2-7): DSGVTQTPKHLITATGQRVTLRCSPRSGDLSVYWYQQSLDQGLQFLIQYYNGEERAKGNILERFSAQQFPDLHSELNLSSLELGDSALYFCASSGGGRTYEQYFGPGTRLTVT.

This chain uses TRBV5-1 with TRBJ2-5, with D hard to call. The CDR3 sequence is 14 residues long. Per the germline V gene, CDR1 is SGHRS and CDR2 is YFSETQ. The V and J ends lost 4 bases and 5 bases respectively, with 15 bases between them. The CDR3 protein is CASSPPEDQETQYF. CDR3 nucleotides: TGCGCCAGCAGCCCGCCCGAAGATCAGGAGACCCAGTACTTC.

The chain joins TRBV11-3 to TRBJ1-1; TRBD1 might be the D (5 bases). Germline V gives CDR1 SGHNT, CDR2 YENEEA. V lost 3 bases and J 4 bases, leaving 9 bases between the germline ends. The CDR3 contains 13 residues. The CDR3 spells CASSLDKFTEAFF. Written as DNA, the CDR3 is TGTGCCAGCAGCTTGGACAAATTCACTGAAGCTTTCTTT.

V and J are TRBV4-1 and TRBJ2-7; TRBD2 matches 8 bases. Germline CDR1 MGHRA, CDR2 YSYEKL. V shed 0 bases and J 3 bases; nucleotides not matched to a gene: 7. This CDR3 comprises 16 residues. The CDR3 DNA follows: TGCGCCAGCAGCCAAGAAACGGGGGGGGGCTTCTACGAGCAGTACTTC. The encoded protein is CASSQETGGGFYEQYF.

V is TRBV7-2 and J is TRBJ2-5; 9 bases fit TRBD2. Germline assignment: CDR1 SGHTA and CDR2 FQGNSA. The CDR3 extends over 16 amino acids. The trim removed 5 bases at V and 4 bases at J, leaving 11 bases unmatched. The CDR3 DNA is TGTGCCAGCAGCCCGGGACTGCGGGGGGGCGGAGAGACCCAGTACTTC. It encodes CASSPGLRGGGETQYF.

The chain uses TRBV27 and TRBJ1-6, with TRBD1 matching over 9 bases. V gave up 5 bases and J gave up 10 bases; unmatched junction bases: 15. This CDR3 has 17 amino acids. Germline V CDR1 and CDR2: MNHEY, SMNVEV (reference sequence). DNA for the CDR3: TGTGCCAGCAGTCCGACGCCCGAACAGGGGGCTCGCTCACCCCTCCACTTT. This codes for CASSPTPEQGARSPLHF.

The chain employs TRBV19 and TRBJ2-1; perhaps TRBD1 as D (5 bases). Germline V gives CDR1 LNHDA, CDR2 SQIVND (reference sequence). The V and J ends lost 2 bases and 10 bases respectively, with 18 bases between them. This CDR3 is 15 amino acids long. CDR3 nucleotide sequence: TGTGCCAGTAGTATAACCGCGCAGGAACCAGGGGAGCAGTTCTTC. The encoded protein is CASSITAQEPGEQFF.

The V gene is TRBV5-6, the J gene TRBJ1-1; D ambiguous. CDR1 and CDR2 (germline): SGHDT, YYEEEE. The CDR3 is made up of 17 amino acids. The V gene lost 4 bases and the J gene lost 0 bases, with 19 bases spanning the gap. The chain's CDR3 is CASSGTWADTLNTEAFF. CDR3 nucleotide sequence: TGTGCCAGCAGCGGAACTTGGGCCGACACCCTGAACACTGAAGCTTTCTTT.

The chain carries TRBV7-6 and TRBJ2-1, with 8 bases identical to TRBD2. The V gene end was trimmed by 2 bases and the J gene end by 3 bases; junction bases not matched to a gene: 9. Germline V gene data show CDR1 as SGHVS and CDR2 as FNYEAQ. This CDR3 region has 17 residues. As DNA, the CDR3 is TGTGCCAGCAGCTTATCCGTAGCGGGGTCCTACTACAATGAGCAGTTCTTC. Amino acid sequence: CASSLSVAGSYYNEQFF.

The V call is TRBV19, the J call TRBJ1-3; 9 bases fit TRBD1. The CDR3 runs 14 residues. Germline CDR1 is LNHDA and CDR2 is SQIVND (reference sequence). The trim removed 4 bases at V and 5 bases at J, leaving 3 bases unmatched. This CDR3 is CASSTGTGRNTIYF. Here the CDR3 DNA reads TGTGCCAGTAGTACAGGGACAGGGAGAAACACCATATATTTT.

The J gene is TRBJ1-1, the V gene TRBV3-1 (or the pseudogene TRBV3-2); D gene uncertain. This CDR3 spans 16 amino acids. Looked up from germline, CDR1 is LGHDT and CDR2 is YNNKEL (reference sequence). Trimming pared 2 bases from V and 11 bases from J, leaving 24 bases between. DNA for the CDR3: TGTGCCAGCAGCCAATCGTTTACGGGTTTCCCCGAAGAGGCTTTCTTT. This translates into CASSQSFTGFPEEAFF.

The chain employs TRBV23-1 and TRBJ2-1; perhaps TRBD2 as D (7 bases). TRBV23-1 is an ORF; its function is uncertain. There are 18 residues in the CDR3. Trimming shortened V by 1 base and J by 6 bases, and 22 bases separated the two germline ends. CDR3 DNA sequence: TGCGCCAGCAGTCAATTCTGGACACATCGGGGGGCCTTCAATGAGCAGTTCTTC. Amino acid sequence: CASSQFWTHRGAFNEQFF.

The chain has TRBV5-8 and TRBJ2-3; D uncertain. Trimming took off 4 bases at V and 0 bases at J, with 15 bases between the two ends. Germline loops: CDR1 SGHTS, CDR2 YDEGEE. This CDR3 is 16 amino acids long. The CDR3 bases are TGTGCCAGCAGCCTGCAGGCTCCCATGAGCACAGATACGCAGTATTTT. Encoded protein: CASSLQAPMSTDTQYF.

The chain is built from TRBV12-3 or TRBV12-4 and TRBJ2-1; D is ambiguous. V lost 5 bases and J lost 13, with 18 bases in between. The length of the CDR3 is 13 residues. The DNA of the CDR3 is TGTGCCAGCAGTCCAACTGCCGGAGTGAATCAGTTCTTC. Its protein product is CASSPTAGVNQFF.

This chain uses TRBV3-1 (or the pseudogene TRBV3-2) with TRBJ1-4; 9 positions match TRBD1. This CDR3 spans 14 amino acids. Looked up from germline, CDR1 is LGHDT and CDR2 is YNNKEL (reference sequence). With 5 bases clipped from V and 7 bases from J, the junction kept 5 bases outside the gene matches. The CDR3 here is CASSTGQGFEKLFF. Written as DNA, the CDR3 is TGTGCCAGCAGCACGGGACAGGGCTTTGAAAAACTGTTTTTT.

CDR3: CASSERGGLAGELFF. CDR3 DNA sequence: TGTGCCAGCAGCGAGCGGGGGGGCCTCGCCGGGGAGCTGTTTTTT. V and J are TRBV7-9 and TRBJ2-2; 10 bases match TRBD2. There are 15 residues in the CDR3. With 5 bases clipped from V and 6 bases from J, the junction kept 6 bases outside the gene matches. In germline, CDR1 is SEHNR, CDR2 FQNEAQ (reference sequence).

This clone occurred once. The J gene is TRBJ2-3, the V gene TRBV5-4; 8 nucleotides match TRBD1. CDR1 and CDR2 (germline): SGHNT, YYREEE (reference sequence). V was pared by 0 bases and J by 3 bases, with 3 bases of the junction left unmatched. This CDR3 spans 15 amino acids. CDR3 in amino acids: CASSLDRGKTDTQYF. The CDR3 region has the DNA TGTGCCAGCAGCTTGGACAGGGGGAAGACAGATACGCAGTATTTT.

V usage is TRBV27 and J usage is TRBJ2-5, with TRBD2 matching 13 bases. The trim removed 5 bases at V and 1 base at J, leaving 4 bases unmatched. Germline-derived CDR1 and CDR2 are MNHEY and SMNVEV (reference sequence). This CDR3 has 16 amino acids. The CDR3 reads CASSKGLAGAQETQYF. DNA of the CDR3: TGTGCCAGCAGTAAAGGACTAGCGGGGGCCCAAGAGACCCAGTACTTC.

The chain uses TRBV7-8 and TRBJ2-1; TRBD2 aligns across 9 bases. Germline V gives CDR1 SGHVS, CDR2 FQNEAQ. The V segment lost 2 bases and the J segment 4 bases; nucleotides outside the gene matches: 6. CDR3 length: 16 residues. The CDR3 DNA sequence: TGTGCCAGCAGCTTATATGCGACTAGCGGTTACAATGAGCAGTTCTTC. Translated, it gives CASSLYATSGYNEQFF.